This TCR beta chain derives from a study of post-analysis software for immune sequencing data. V trimming: 3 bases; J trimming: 7 bases; junction bases outside the gene matches: 6. The CDR3 length is 14 residues. Germline V CDR1 and CDR2: WSHSY, SAAADI. Notes on the study in general: Controls showed lower frequencies than patients for roughly five TRBV segments, and TRBV5-6, TRBV5-1 and TRBV20-1 were among these.

This clonotype appeared a few times. Its target is not known. Unique molecular identifiers tagged the TCR beta cDNA libraries. Input of about 0.95 to 10 million T cells yielded around 500,000 cDNA molecules. Each CDR3 protein is one row after TCRdb ran MiXCR on the PCR reads. The data contain roughly 540,000 distinct CDR3 sequences, around 36% of them singletons. Sequenced: blood. This chain uses TRBV10-2 with TRBJ1-5; the match to TRBD1 covers 7 bases. This receptor was taken from a girl younger than 18 with multiple sclerosis. For the CDR3, the DNA is TGCGCCAGCAGTGAAGACAGGGTAAAGCAGCCCCAGCATTTT. Translating gives CASSEDRVKQPQHF.